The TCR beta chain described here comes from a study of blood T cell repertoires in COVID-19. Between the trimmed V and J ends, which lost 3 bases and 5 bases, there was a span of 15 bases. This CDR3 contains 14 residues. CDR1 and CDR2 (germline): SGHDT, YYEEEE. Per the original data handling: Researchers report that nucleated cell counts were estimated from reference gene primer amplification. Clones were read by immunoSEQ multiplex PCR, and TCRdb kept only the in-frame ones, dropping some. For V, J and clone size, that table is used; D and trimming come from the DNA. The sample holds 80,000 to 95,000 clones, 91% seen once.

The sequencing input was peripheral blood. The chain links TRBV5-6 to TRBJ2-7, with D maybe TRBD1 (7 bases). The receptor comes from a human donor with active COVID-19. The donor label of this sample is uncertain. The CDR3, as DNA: TGTGCCAGCAGCTGGAGGGACAGTAGCCACGAGCAGTACTTC. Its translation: CASSWRDSSHEQYF.